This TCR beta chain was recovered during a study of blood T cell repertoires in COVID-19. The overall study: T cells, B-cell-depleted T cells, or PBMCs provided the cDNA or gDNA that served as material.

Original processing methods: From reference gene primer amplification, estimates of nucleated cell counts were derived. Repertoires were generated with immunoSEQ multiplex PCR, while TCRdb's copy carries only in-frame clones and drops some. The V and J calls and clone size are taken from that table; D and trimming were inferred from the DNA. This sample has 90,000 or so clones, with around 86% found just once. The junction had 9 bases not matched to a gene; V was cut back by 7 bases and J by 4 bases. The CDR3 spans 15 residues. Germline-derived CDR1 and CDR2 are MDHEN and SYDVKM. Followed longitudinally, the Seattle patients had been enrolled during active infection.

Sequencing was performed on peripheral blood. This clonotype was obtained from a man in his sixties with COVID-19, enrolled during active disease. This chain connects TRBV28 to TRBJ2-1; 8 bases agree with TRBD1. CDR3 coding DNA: TGTGCCAGCAAACCAGACAGGGGAATGTACAATGAGCAGTTCTTC. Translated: CASKPDRGMYNEQFF. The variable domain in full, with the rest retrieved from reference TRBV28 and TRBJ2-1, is DVKVTQSSRYLVKRTGEKVFLECVQDMDHENMFWYRQDPGLGLRLIYFSYDVKMKEKGDIPEGYSVSREKKERFSLILESASTNQTSMYLCASKPDRGMYNEQFFGPGTRLTVL.